The source of this TCR beta chain is a study of human T cells and chemical hapten exposure (dated by TCRdb to 2020 to 2022). About the study as a whole: For sensitization, 2% DPC in acetone was applied to a roughly 2 cm by roughly 2 cm area of upper inner arm skin. Weekly therapeutic DPC doses were additionally applied to the scalp of patients throughout the approximately 23-week study period. Patch testing was done on the upper back using Finn chambers containing 0.01% DPC, and results were scored after 6 days according to International Contact Dermatitis Research Group standards. The mostly female patient cohort included alopecia areata with under or over 50% scalp involvement, alopecia totalis and alopecia universalis. The libraries were sequenced as a pool, and the TCR yield per sample differed mostly because of small variations in library volumes within the pool. The study tracked peripheral blood TCR repertoire changes in vivo during primary and secondary sensitization to the hapten diphenylcyclopropenone (DPC) in alopecia patients. Patient blood was sampled pre-sensitization (week 0) and at 2, 6 and about 24 weeks after DPC sensitization. Blood for TCR sequencing was provided by twenty-nine alopecia patients at one to four time points (pre-sensitization, 2, 6 and 24 weeks). Overall results and qualifications from the work: Significantly more large CDR3 similarity clusters were formed by expanded TCRs than by pre-sensitization or healthy control sets, consistent with antigen-driven responses. DPC sensitization did not change how many TCRs were above 1 in 1000 frequency, and no evidence was found of alterations in global repertoire structure. Patch test score correlated positively with the number of PT1 expanded TCRs, reaching significance at thresholds 8, 16 and 32 but not at 4. Because all patients had alopecia, a presumed autoimmune disease, the immune response of the patients might differ from that of healthy individuals. After repeated subsampling, changes were observed in the strength of the expansion versus patch-test correlation and in the threshold at which the correlation became significant.

The library was produced with RACE. The instrument given in TCRdb is NextSeq 500. During library preparation, unique molecular identifiers were attached to individual cDNA molecules so that TCRs could be counted in a quantitative, reproducible way. Both TCR alpha and TCR beta chains were sequenced from each blood RNA sample. Concerning the study's data processing: A median of about 89,000 TCRs per sample was observed, with a range of about 20,000 to 750,000. The Decombinator software suite was used to annotate V, J and CDR3 in the TCR reads. For the PS versus PT1 abundance plots, all samples were subsampled to the same number of TCRs (28,000). Expanded TCRs were defined as absent before sensitization and observed at least eight times at the 2-week time point. TCRdb cleaned the public reads at Q25 with fastp, built clones with MiXCR and kept in-frame beta chains. Here each entry gathers all rows of one CDR3 protein and keeps the most common genes and DNA. The V and J calls were determined by TCRdb, not by the authors. Here the sample has around 380,000 distinct CDR3 sequences; more than 4.5% occur a single time. The biggest ten clones account for over 2% of the sample.

Concerning this clonotype itself: Its specific antigen is unknown. Qualities for individual bases were not recorded, and no much larger clone is one base off.

V is pared back by 5 bases and J by 6 bases, with 14 bases lying between the germline termini. Sequences SGHTA (CDR1) and FQGNSA (CDR2) are obtained from the germline V gene. From cysteine to phenylalanine, the CDR3 is 14 amino acids long. Only CDR3 DNA is held: 42 bases, read in frame from base 1. Sample time point, as interpreted from the label and publication: patch test 1, 2 weeks after DPC sensitization. The sample's treatment or condition label is to be understood as: therapeutic diphenylcyclopropenone sensitization with weekly scalp DPC. At every patch-test visit, the blood draw took place before the patch test was put on. Patients were eligible if aged 18 to 70, diagnosed with alopecia and judged suitable for DPC therapy, and pregnant patients were excluded. Total RNA was extracted from unfractionated whole blood that had been collected in Tempus Blood RNA tubes.

The receptor's source is a woman aged 50 to 60 with alopecia areata. Some clones in this sample may be carry-over from other donors' samples. The V and J segments used are TRBV7-2 and TRBJ2-4, and perhaps TRBD1 as D gene, on 5 matching bases. The sample in question was whole blood, obtained in connection with sensitization to the hapten diphenylcyclopropenone (DPC). At the DNA level, the sequence is TGTGCCAGCAGCGTAAACAGGAACCCAAACATTCAGTACTTC. Translated, it reads CASSVNRNPNIQYF.